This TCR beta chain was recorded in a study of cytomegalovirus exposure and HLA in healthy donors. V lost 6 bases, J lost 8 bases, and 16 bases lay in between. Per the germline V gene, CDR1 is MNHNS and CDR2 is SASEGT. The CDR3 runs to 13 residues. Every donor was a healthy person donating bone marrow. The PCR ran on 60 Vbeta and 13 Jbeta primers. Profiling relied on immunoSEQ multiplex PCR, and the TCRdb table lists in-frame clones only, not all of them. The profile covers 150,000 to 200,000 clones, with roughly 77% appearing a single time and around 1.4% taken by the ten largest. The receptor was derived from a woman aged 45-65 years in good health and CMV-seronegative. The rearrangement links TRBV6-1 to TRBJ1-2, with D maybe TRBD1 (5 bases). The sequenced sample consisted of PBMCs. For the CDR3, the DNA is TGTGCCAGCAGGATGGACAACGTAAGGGGCTACACCTTC. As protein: CASRMDNVRGYTF.